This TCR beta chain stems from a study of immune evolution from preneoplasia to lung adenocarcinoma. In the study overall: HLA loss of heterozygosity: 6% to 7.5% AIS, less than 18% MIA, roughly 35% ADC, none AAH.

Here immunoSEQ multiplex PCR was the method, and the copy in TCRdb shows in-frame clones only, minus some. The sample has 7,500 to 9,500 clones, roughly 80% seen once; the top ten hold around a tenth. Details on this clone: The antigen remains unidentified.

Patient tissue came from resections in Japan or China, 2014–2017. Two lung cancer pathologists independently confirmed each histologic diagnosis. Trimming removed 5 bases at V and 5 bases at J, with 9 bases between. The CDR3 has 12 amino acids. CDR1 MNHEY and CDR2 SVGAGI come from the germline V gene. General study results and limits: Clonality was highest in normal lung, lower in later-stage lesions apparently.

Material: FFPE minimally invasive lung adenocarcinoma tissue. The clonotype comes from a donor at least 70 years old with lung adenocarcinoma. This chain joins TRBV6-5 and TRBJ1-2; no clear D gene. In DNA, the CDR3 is TGTGCCAGCAGTCCGGACGGATATGGCTACACCTTC. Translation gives CASSPDGYGYTF.